The 10 T cell receptor beta chains below all came from one sample that was sequenced in a study of OX40 agonist ivuxolimab in advanced cancers. This table comes from immunoSEQ multiplex PCR, and its TCRdb copy is limited to in-frame clones, with some not included. The sample holds about 67,000 clones, approximately 84% seen once. The sample consisted of CD4+ or CD8+ T cells sorted from blood, taken in a trial of the OX40 agonist ivuxolimab. These receptors originate from an adult with an advanced solid tumor such as melanoma, head and neck, liver or kidney cancer.

Points on this clone: At one end the junction does not follow the germline gene, possibly because of a read error. The gene calls are TRBV30 and TRBJ2-1; possibly TRBD1 or TRBD2 for D (5 bases each). The CDR3 length is 15 residues. CDR1 and CDR2 from the germline V gene are GTSNPN and SVGIG (reference sequence). The CDR3 DNA is TGTGCCGGGAGCAGGCAGGGAATTGTTTACAATGAGCAGTTCTTC. This sequence encodes CAGSRQGIVYNEQFF.

The V call is TRBV7-2, the J call TRBJ2-7; D is ambiguous. Germline V gives CDR1 SGHTA, CDR2 FQGNSA. V dropped 4 bases and J dropped 2 bases, with 15 bases sitting between them. The CDR3 covers 15 residues. The CDR3 reads CASSSAERITYEQYF. As DNA, the CDR3 is TGTGCCAGCAGCTCCGCCGAACGAATCACCTACGAGCAGTACTTC.

This clone was detected only a few times. The rearrangement uses TRBV4-1 and TRBJ2-4; D not certain. Germline CDR1 reads MGHRA; CDR2 reads YSYEKL. The CDR3 totals 15 residues. Trimming removed 0 bases at V and 0 bases at J, with 6 bases between. The CDR3 loop reads CASSQDAVAKNIQYF. The CDR3 nucleotides are TGCGCCAGCAGCCAAGATGCCGTAGCCAAAAACATTCAGTACTTC.

The chain has TRBV28 and TRBJ2-2; 8 nucleotides align to TRBD2. The CDR3 covers 14 residues. With 6 bases clipped from V and 4 bases from J, the junction kept 4 bases outside the gene matches. Germline lookup yields CDR1 MDHEN and CDR2 SYDVKM. Written as DNA, the CDR3 is TGTGCCAGCAGCCCGGGAGGGGCCACCGGGGAGCTGTTTTTT. This gives the protein CASSPGGATGELFF.

Regarding this clone: This clone may be a read error of a much larger clone one base away. The rearrangement links TRBV11-3 to TRBJ1-1; D unclear. Germline V CDR1 and CDR2: SGHNT, YENEEA. This CDR3 comprises 13 residues. Between the trimmed V and J ends, which lost 0 bases and 1 base, there was a span of 3 bases. CDR3 nucleotide sequence: TGTGCCAGCAGCTTAGACACGAACACTGAAGCTTTCTTT. It is translated as CASSLDTNTEAFF.

This clone was picked up one time. V usage is TRBV19 and J usage is TRBJ2-7; D uncertain. The germline V gene has CDR1 LNHDA and CDR2 SQIVND (reference sequence). V shed 1 base and J shed 3 bases, with 10 bases lying between them. The CDR3 contains 14 residues. The CDR3 DNA follows: TGTGCCAGTAGTATAGGGTCCAGCAGCTACGAGCAGTACTTC. It is translated as CASSIGSSSYEQYF.

This clone has a single count. Other DNA sequences in the same sample also yield this CDR3. The chain carries TRBV20-1 and TRBJ2-3; perhaps TRBD2 as D (5 bases). The CDR3 has 11 amino acids. Looked up from germline, CDR1 is DFQATT and CDR2 is SNEGSKA (reference sequence). V was clipped by 2 bases and J by 6 bases, with 6 bases between them. CDR3 amino acids: CSARWEDTQYF. CDR3 nucleotides: TGCAGTGCTAGATGGGAGGATACGCAGTATTTT.

This clone came up once. The rearrangement uses TRBV6-6 and TRBJ2-7; 7 bases map to TRBD1. Looked up from germline, CDR1 is MNHNY and CDR2 is SVGAGI (reference sequence). This CDR3 contains 15 residues. With 5 bases clipped from V and 2 bases from J, the junction kept 9 bases outside the gene matches. The DNA for the CDR3 is TGTGCCAGCAGTCCCCGACAGGGACAGCCCTACGAGCAGTACTTC. Translation gives CASSPRQGQPYEQYF.

V is TRBV19 and J is TRBJ2-3, with no clear D. Germline CDR1 and CDR2: LNHDA and SQIVND (reference sequence). Trimming took off 5 bases at V and 2 bases at J, with 8 bases between the two ends. CDR3 length equals 13 residues. The CDR3 nucleotides are TGTGCCAGTAGTCGGCTACTCACAGATACGCAGTATTTT. It specifies CASSRLLTDTQYF.

This sequence joins TRBV28 and TRBJ2-5; 8 bases are shared with TRBD1. The CDR3 covers 14 residues. The germline gives CDR1 MDHEN, CDR2 SYDVKM. V trimming: 6 bases; J trimming: 5 bases; junction bases outside the gene matches: 8. CDR3 amino acids: CASSFDRGDETQYF. CDR3 in DNA: TGTGCCAGCAGCTTTGACAGGGGAGACGAGACCCAGTACTTC.